This paragraph reports one T cell receptor beta chain. Methods used by the authors: Nucleated cell number was recorded as an estimate derived from reference gene primer amplification. Clones were sequenced by immunoSEQ multiplex PCR, and TCRdb holds only the in-frame ones, with some missing. Clone size and V and J calls were adopted from that table, with D and trimming inferred from the DNA. In the table there are about 210,000 clones, 88% of which are singletons. This record comes from a study of blood T cell repertoires in COVID-19. On the study more broadly: Italy, Spain and the United States were the sources of the convalescent and acute COVID-19 samples. Nucleic acid was either cDNA or gDNA, and it came from T cells, B-cell-depleted T cells, or PBMCs.

V shed 7 bases and J 4 bases; nucleotides not matched to a gene: 8. Per the germline V gene, CDR1 is SGHTA and CDR2 is FQGNSA. This CDR3 has 14 residues. The sequence came from a man aged 65 to 85 with acute or convalescent COVID-19. V usage is TRBV7-2 and J usage is TRBJ2-7, with TRBD1 matching 9 bases. The sequencing input was peripheral blood. The CDR3 reads CASTPGTGLYEQYF. DNA for the CDR3: TGTGCCAGCACCCCCGGGACAGGGCTTTACGAGCAGTACTTC. Full variable domain (outside the CDR3, taken from reference TRBV7-2 and TRBJ2-7): GAGVSQSPSNKVTEKGKDVELRCDPISGHTALYWYRQSLGQGLEFLIYFQGNSAPDKSGLPSDRFSAERTGGSVSTLTIQRTQQEDSAVYLCASTPGTGLYEQYFGPGTRLTVT.